One and the same sample provided the 29 T cell receptor beta chains below, sequenced in a study of graft-versus-host responses after intestinal transplantation. Using immunoSEQ multiplex PCR, the repertoire was profiled, and TCRdb retains in-frame clones only, with some absent. The sample has around 110,000 clones; 87% are singletons. No cognate antigen is known for these TCRs. The specimen comprised unstimulated CD4+ T cells sorted from spleen or lymph node cells, sampled before transplant. All receptors derive from a human donor who was the organ donor for an intestinal transplant.

This clone was counted only a few times. This chain joins TRBV6-5 and TRBJ1-2; TRBD1 agrees at 7 bases. The CDR3 is 14 amino acids. Per germline, CDR1 MNHEY and CDR2 SVGAGI. V shed 7 bases, J shed 8 bases, and the junction held 13 bases outside the gene matches. CDR3 nucleotide sequence: TGTGCCAGCACCAGGGGGGGGAGTGCATGGGGCTACACCTTC. Translating gives CASTRGGSAWGYTF.

This chain connects TRBV19 to TRBJ2-6; no reliable D call. Germline V lookup: CDR1 LNHDA, CDR2 SQIVND (reference sequence). Trimming cost V 3 bases and J 2 bases, with 8 bases left between them. This CDR3 is built from 15 residues. In DNA form, the CDR3 reads TGTGCCAGTAGTATTGGCAGTGCTGGGGCCAACGTCCTGACTTTC. Translating it yields CASSIGSAGANVLTF. Filled out from reference TRBV19 and TRBJ2-6, the complete variable domain reads DGGITQSPKYLFRKEGQNVTLSCEQNLNHDAMYWYRQDPGQGLRLIYYSQIVNDFQKGDIAEGYSVSREKKESFPLTVTSAQKNPTAFYLCASSIGSAGANVLTFGAGSRLTVL.

This clone was found once. The chain uses TRBV6-7 and TRBJ1-6, with D possibly matching TRBD1 (5 bases). TRBV6-7 is designated an ORF whose function remains uncertain. The CDR3 totals 14 residues. The V gene lost 7 bases and the J gene lost 7 bases, with 14 bases spanning the gap. This CDR3 is CASTRGGGNSPLHF. Written as DNA, the CDR3 is TGTGCCAGCACTCGCGGCGGGGGAAATTCACCCCTCCACTTT.

The rearrangement links TRBV6-5 to TRBJ1-2; D perhaps matches TRBD1 (6 bases). CDR3 length equals 13 residues. V lost 4 bases to trimming and J lost 8 bases, with 14 bases between them. Germline V gene lookup returns CDR1 MNHEY and CDR2 SVGAGI. The CDR3: CASSSQGSRGYTF. CDR3 DNA: TGTGCCAGCAGTTCTCAGGGGTCGCGGGGCTACACCTTC.

The chain joins TRBV18 to TRBJ2-7; D is perhaps TRBD1 (6 bases). The V end lost 3 bases, the J end lost 0 bases, and 18 bases lay between the germline ends. Germline-derived CDR1 and CDR2 are KGHSH and LQKENI. The CDR3 contains 17 residues. Here the CDR3 reads CASSPTYRDRYSYEQYF. The CDR3 DNA follows: TGTGCCAGCTCACCTACCTACAGGGACCGCTACTCCTACGAGCAGTACTTC.

The rearrangement joins TRBV19 to TRBJ2-4; D call uncertain. The CDR3 contains 14 residues. The V gene's germline CDR1 is LNHDA and CDR2 SQIVND (reference sequence). V lost 6 bases, J lost 0 bases, and 9 bases lay in between. For the CDR3, the DNA is TGTGCCAGTAGAGAAGACCTAGCCAAAAACATTCAGTACTTC. Translation: CASREDLAKNIQYF.

This clone has just a few counts. The chain employs TRBV21-1 and TRBJ2-5; TRBD2 reflects the table's D call only, with no check against the DNA. TRBV21-1 is designated a pseudogene. The length of the CDR3 is 15 residues. The CDR3, as DNA: TGTGCCAGCAGCAAAGATCTCGGGTCCCCGGGAACCCAGTACTTC. Its protein is CASSKDLGSPGTQYF.

The chain couples TRBV2 to TRBJ1-5; the D is unclear. CDR1 is SNHLY and CDR2 is FYNNEI in the germline V gene. The CDR3 is made up of 17 amino acids. V was clipped by 3 bases and J by 0 bases, with 15 bases between them. The DNA of the CDR3 is TGTGCCAGCAGTGACTTGGTCCGCCGTTATAGCAATCAGCCCCAGCATTTT. Translating it yields CASSDLVRRYSNQPQHF.

This rearrangement joins TRBV11-3 to TRBJ2-1; D unclear. The V end lost 0 bases, the J end lost 5 bases, and 14 bases lay between the germline ends. This CDR3 has 16 residues. Germline assignment: CDR1 SGHNT and CDR2 YENEEA. The CDR3 reads CASSLDPRRPDNEQFF. CDR3 in DNA: TGTGCCAGCAGCTTAGATCCCCGGCGGCCGGACAATGAGCAGTTCTTC.

The chain is built from TRBV5-1 and TRBJ2-7; D may be TRBD1 (5 bases). V was trimmed by 0 bases and J by 1 base, leaving 8 bases between them. Germline values: CDR1 SGHRS, CDR2 YFSETQ. The CDR3 is 14 amino acids. The CDR3 region is CASSLVQGSYEQYF. Written as DNA, the CDR3 is TGCGCCAGCAGCTTGGTGCAGGGATCCTACGAGCAGTACTTC.

The chain has TRBV11-2 and TRBJ2-7; a weak D match, TRBD2 (5 bases). V gave up 5 bases and J gave up 5 bases, with 19 bases separating them. In germline, CDR1 is SGHAT, CDR2 FQNNGV. The CDR3 loop spans 15 amino acids. CDR3 in amino acids: CASSLREYLLNEQYF. CDR3 sequence (DNA): TGTGCCAGCAGCCTGAGGGAGTACCTTCTGAACGAGCAGTACTTC. Looking up the rest from reference TRBV11-2 and TRBJ2-7 gives the full variable domain: EAGVAQSPRYKIIEKRQSVAFWCNPISGHATLYWYQQILGQGPKLLIQFQNNGVVDDSQLPKDRFSAERLKGVDSTLKIQPAKLEDSAVYLCASSLREYLLNEQYFGPGTRLTVT.

The chain recombines TRBV4-1 with TRBJ2-3, with unresolved D. This CDR3 contains 13 residues. Trimming removed 1 base from V and 6 bases from J, with 8 bases in between. The germline CDR1 and CDR2 sequences are MGHRA and YSYEKL. The CDR3, as DNA: TGCGCCAGCAGCCAAGCTGGGGTTGATACGCAGTATTTT. Translated, it gives CASSQAGVDTQYF.

The V gene is TRBV27, the J gene TRBJ1-5; 7 nucleotides line up with TRBD1. The J segment lost 1 base and the V segment lost 3 bases, leaving 3 bases of the junction unmatched. Looked up from germline, CDR1 is MNHEY and CDR2 is SMNVEV (reference sequence). The length of the CDR3 is 15 residues. CDR3 bases: TGTGCCAGCAGTTTCCGACAGGGAAGCAATCAGCCCCAGCATTTT. The encoded protein is CASSFRQGSNQPQHF.

V usage is TRBV4-2 and J usage is TRBJ2-2; no reliable D call. The V end was cut by 1 base, the J end by 5 bases, with 5 bases between. The CDR3 runs to 13 residues. In germline, CDR1 is LGHNA, CDR2 YNFKEQ. The CDR3 here is CASSQGSTGELFF. As DNA, the CDR3 is TGTGCCAGCAGCCAAGGGTCGACCGGGGAGCTGTTTTTT.

This chain links TRBV5-8 with TRBJ2-2; D might be TRBD2 (6 bases). CDR1 is SGHTS and CDR2 is YDEGEE in the germline V gene. Trimming cost V 4 bases and J 4 bases, with 17 bases left between them. The CDR3 totals 16 residues. The CDR3 protein is CASSPLRERATGELFF. For the CDR3, the DNA is TGTGCCAGCAGCCCCTTACGAGAGCGGGCCACCGGGGAGCTGTTTTTT.

The V and J genes are TRBV6-5 and TRBJ2-1; D gene unclear. The CDR3 is made up of 15 amino acids. Between the trimmed V and J ends, which lost 8 bases and 9 bases, there was a span of 23 bases. Germline CDR1 and CDR2: MNHEY and SVGAGI. The CDR3: CASSTGSLRISEQFF. CDR3 DNA: TGTGCCAGCTCTACCGGGTCCTTAAGGATCAGTGAGCAGTTCTTC.

The rearrangement links TRBV18 to TRBJ1-3; D ambiguous. Germline V CDR1 and CDR2: KGHSH, LQKENI. This CDR3 comprises 14 residues. The CDR3 loop is CVTTPGLQGNTIYF. CDR3 DNA: TGTGTTACAACCCCGGGCCTTCAGGGAAACACCATATATTTT.

The gene calls are TRBV5-1 and TRBJ1-2, with D possibly being TRBD1 (5 bases). Germline lookup yields CDR1 SGHRS and CDR2 YFSETQ. The CDR3 consists of 12 residues. The V end was cut by 0 bases, the J end by 6 bases, with 6 bases between. In nucleotides, the CDR3 is TGCGCCAGCAGCTTGGCGGGGGATGGCTACACCTTC. Translation: CASSLAGDGYTF.

V and J are TRBV6-1 and TRBJ1-2; 10 positions agree with TRBD1. This CDR3 spans 13 amino acids. Germline values: CDR1 MNHNS, CDR2 SASEGT. The junction had 5 bases not matched to a gene; V was cut back by 5 bases and J by 8 bases. As DNA, the CDR3 is TGTGCCAGCAGTCCGACAGGGGGCGCAGGCTACACCTTC. It encodes CASSPTGGAGYTF.

As for this clone: A read error may account for a junction end that differs from germline. V and J are TRBV4-1 and TRBJ1-5, with D tentatively TRBD1 (6 bases). CDR3 size: 17 residues. Germline-derived CDR1 and CDR2 are MGHRA and YSYEKL. CDR3 region: CASRQALEKGVHQPQHF. In DNA form, the CDR3 reads TGCGCCAGCAGGCAAGCGTTGGAGAAGGGGGTTCATCAGCCCCAGCATTTT.

This sequence joins TRBV7-2 and TRBJ1-1; 7 bases align to TRBD1. The CDR3 runs 14 residues. The ends lost 5 bases at V and 1 base at J; junction bases unmatched: 4. The V gene's germline CDR1 is SGHTA and CDR2 FQGNSA. The CDR3 coding sequence is TGTGCCAGCAGCATGAGGACAGGGAACACTGAAGCTTTCTTT. Protein: CASSMRTGNTEAFF.

The chain is built from TRBV19 and TRBJ2-2; 11 bases match TRBD2. Per germline, CDR1 LNHDA and CDR2 SQIVND (reference sequence). Germline trimming cut 0 bases from V and 4 bases from J; bases unmatched to any gene: 13. This CDR3 contains 20 residues. The CDR3 protein is CASSIESHSGRAWGTGELFF. For the CDR3, the DNA is TGTGCCAGTAGTATAGAATCCCATAGCGGGAGGGCCTGGGGCACCGGGGAGCTGTTTTTT.

With regard to this clone: The junction shows a germline mismatch at one end, possibly a read error. The rearrangement joins TRBV7-7 to TRBJ2-1, with D uncertain. The CDR3 totals 13 residues. Germline V gene sequence: CDR1 SSHAT, CDR2 FNYEAQ (reference sequence). CDR3 nucleotide sequence: TGTGCTAGCAGCCTTAGACTCCACAATGAGCAGTTCTTC. It yields the protein CASSLRLHNEQFF.

This chain uses TRBV6-6 with TRBJ1-5; no clear D gene. Trimming stripped 0 bases from V and 7 bases from J, with 10 bases between. This CDR3 is built from 14 residues. Per germline, CDR1 MNHNY and CDR2 SVGAGI (reference sequence). CDR3 amino acids: CASSYSDHGQPQHF. CDR3 DNA: TGTGCCAGCAGTTACTCAGATCACGGGCAGCCCCAGCATTTT.

The rearrangement uses TRBV4-1 and TRBJ2-1, with TRBD1 matching 8 bases. The CDR3 is 17 amino acids. The V gene end was trimmed by 2 bases and the J gene end by 8 bases; junction bases not matched to a gene: 14. Germline V lookup: CDR1 MGHRA, CDR2 YSYEKL. The CDR3 coding sequence is TGCGCCAGCAGCCAACCCGTAGACAGGGGATGGGAGGATGAGCAGTTCTTC. It encodes CASSQPVDRGWEDEQFF.

This chain uses TRBV7-3 with TRBJ2-3; tentative D call: TRBD1 (5 bases). This CDR3 comprises 15 residues. Trimming took 0 bases from V and 1 from J, leaving 8 bases between them. Germline CDR1 reads SGHTA; CDR2 reads FQGTGA. CDR3 nucleotides: TGTGCCAGCAGCTTAACGGGGCTAGGCACAGATACGCAGTATTTT. Protein product: CASSLTGLGTDTQYF.

The chain is built from TRBV19 and TRBJ1-2, with 7 bases lining up with TRBD1. Germline CDR1 and CDR2: LNHDA and SQIVND (reference sequence). Trimming took 6 bases from V and 8 from J; bases not matched to a gene: 12. The CDR3 covers 14 residues. Written as DNA, the CDR3 is TGTGCCAGTAGACGCCGCGACAGGGTCGGGGGCTACACCTTC. Translating gives CASRRRDRVGGYTF.

The gene calls are TRBV30 and TRBJ2-7, with a weak D call TRBD1 (6 bases). The germline CDR1 and CDR2 sequences are GTSNPN and SVGIG (reference sequence). CDR3 length: 12 residues. V lost 4 bases and J lost 3, with 10 bases in between. The CDR3 region is CAWTGVIYEQYF. The CDR3 DNA follows: TGTGCCTGGACAGGGGTTATCTACGAGCAGTACTTC.

This chain connects TRBV5-5 to TRBJ1-1; no clear D. The length of the CDR3 is 14 residues. V lost 5 bases, J lost 4 bases, and 15 bases lay in between. The germline CDR1 and CDR2 sequences are SGHKS and YYEKEE (reference sequence). The CDR3 nucleotides read TGTGCCAGCAGTCGAGCGGGATTGGGCACTGAAGCTTTCTTT. Amino acid sequence: CASSRAGLGTEAFF. The full variable domain, rest sourced from reference TRBV5-5 and TRBJ1-1, is DAGVTQSPTHLIKTRGQQVTLRCSPISGHKSVSWYQQVLGQGPQFIFQYYEKEERGRGNFPDRFSARQFPNYSSELNVNALLLGDSALYLCASSRAGLGTEAFFGQGTRLTVV.